One TCR beta chain is described in this entry. The data are from a study of blood T cell repertoires in COVID-19. In germline, CDR1 is SGHAT, CDR2 FQDESV (reference sequence). Trimming removed 5 bases from V and 1 base from J, with 11 bases in between. CDR3 length: 15 residues. In the original analysis: It was from reference gene primer amplification that nucleated cell counts were estimated. The table came from immunoSEQ multiplex PCR; TCRdb's copy has only in-frame clones and leaves some out. The V and J calls and clone size are taken from that table; D and trimming were inferred from the DNA. Altogether tens of thousands of clones are present, approximately 80% being singletons, with the ten largest covering roughly 23%.

Specimen: peripheral blood. The chain employs TRBV11-1 and TRBJ2-2; possibly TRBD1 for D (6 bases). The TCR originated in a man between 50 and 59 years old with active or convalescent COVID-19. CDR3 loop: CASSAKTGNTGELFF. In DNA, the CDR3 is TGTGCCAGCAGCGCCAAGACAGGGAACACCGGGGAGCTGTTTTTT.